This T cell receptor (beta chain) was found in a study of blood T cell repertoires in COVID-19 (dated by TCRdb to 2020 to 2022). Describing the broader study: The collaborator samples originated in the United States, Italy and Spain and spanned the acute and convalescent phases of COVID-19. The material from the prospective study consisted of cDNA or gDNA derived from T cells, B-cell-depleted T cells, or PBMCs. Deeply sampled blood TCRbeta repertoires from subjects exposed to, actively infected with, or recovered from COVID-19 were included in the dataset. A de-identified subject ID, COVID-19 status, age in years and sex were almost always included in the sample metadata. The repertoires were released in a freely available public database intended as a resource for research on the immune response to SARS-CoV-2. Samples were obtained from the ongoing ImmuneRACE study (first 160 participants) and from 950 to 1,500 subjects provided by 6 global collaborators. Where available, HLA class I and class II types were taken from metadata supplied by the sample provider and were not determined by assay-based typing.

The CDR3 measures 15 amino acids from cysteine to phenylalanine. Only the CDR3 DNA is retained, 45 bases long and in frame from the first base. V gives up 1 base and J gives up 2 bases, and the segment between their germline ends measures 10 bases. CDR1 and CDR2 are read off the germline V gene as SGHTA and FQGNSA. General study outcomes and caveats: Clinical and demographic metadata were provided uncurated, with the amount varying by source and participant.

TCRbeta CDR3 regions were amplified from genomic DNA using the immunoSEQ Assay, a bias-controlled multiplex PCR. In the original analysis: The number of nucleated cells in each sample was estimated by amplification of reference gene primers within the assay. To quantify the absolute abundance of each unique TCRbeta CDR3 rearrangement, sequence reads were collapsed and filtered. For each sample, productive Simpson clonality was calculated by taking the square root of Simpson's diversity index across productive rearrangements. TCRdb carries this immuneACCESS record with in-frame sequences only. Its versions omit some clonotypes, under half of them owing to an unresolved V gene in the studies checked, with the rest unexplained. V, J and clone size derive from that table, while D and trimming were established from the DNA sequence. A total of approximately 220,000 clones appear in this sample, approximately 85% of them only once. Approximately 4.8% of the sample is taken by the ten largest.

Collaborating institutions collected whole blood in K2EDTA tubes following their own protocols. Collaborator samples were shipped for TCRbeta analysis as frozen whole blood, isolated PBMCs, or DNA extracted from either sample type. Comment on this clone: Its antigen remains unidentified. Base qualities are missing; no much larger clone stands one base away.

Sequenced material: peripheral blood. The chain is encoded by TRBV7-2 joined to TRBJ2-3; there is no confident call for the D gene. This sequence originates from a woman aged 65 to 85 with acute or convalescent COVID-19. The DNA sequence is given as TGTGCCAGCAGCTTAGGGAGCCACTACACAGATACGCAGTATTTT. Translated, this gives CASSLGSHYTDTQYF.